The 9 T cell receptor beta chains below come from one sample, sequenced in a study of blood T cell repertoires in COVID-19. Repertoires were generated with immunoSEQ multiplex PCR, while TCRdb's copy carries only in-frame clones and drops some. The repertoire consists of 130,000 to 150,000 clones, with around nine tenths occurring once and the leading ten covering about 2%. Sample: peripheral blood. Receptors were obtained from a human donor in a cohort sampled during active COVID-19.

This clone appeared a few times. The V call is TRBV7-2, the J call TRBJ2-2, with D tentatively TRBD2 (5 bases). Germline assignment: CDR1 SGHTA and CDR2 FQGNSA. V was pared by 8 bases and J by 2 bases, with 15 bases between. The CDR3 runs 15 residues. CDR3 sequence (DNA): TGTGCCAGCGCCCCGGGTCTAGCAAACACCGGGGAGCTGTTTTTT. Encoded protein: CASAPGLANTGELFF. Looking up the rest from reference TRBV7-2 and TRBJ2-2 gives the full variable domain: GAGVSQSPSNKVTEKGKDVELRCDPISGHTALYWYRQSLGQGLEFLIYFQGNSAPDKSGLPSDRFSAERTGGSVSTLTIQRTQQEDSAVYLCASAPGLANTGELFFGEGSRLTVL.

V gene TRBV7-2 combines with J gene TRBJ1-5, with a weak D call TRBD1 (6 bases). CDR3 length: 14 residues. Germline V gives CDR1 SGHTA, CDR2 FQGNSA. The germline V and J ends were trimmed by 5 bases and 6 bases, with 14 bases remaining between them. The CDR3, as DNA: TGTGCCAGCAGCCTAGGACAGTTTGGTCAGCCCCAGCATTTT. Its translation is CASSLGQFGQPQHF.

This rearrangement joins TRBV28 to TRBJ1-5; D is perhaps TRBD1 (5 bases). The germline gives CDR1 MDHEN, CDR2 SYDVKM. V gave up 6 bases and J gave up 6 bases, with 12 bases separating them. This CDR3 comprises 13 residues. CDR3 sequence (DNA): TGTGCCAGCAGCGAAGTTGGGGCTCAGCCCCAGCATTTT. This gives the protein CASSEVGAQPQHF. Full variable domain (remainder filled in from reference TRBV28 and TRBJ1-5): DVKVTQSSRYLVKRTGEKVFLECVQDMDHENMFWYRQDPGLGLRLIYFSYDVKMKEKGDIPEGYSVSREKKERFSLILESASTNQTSMYLCASSEVGAQPQHFGDGTRLSIL.

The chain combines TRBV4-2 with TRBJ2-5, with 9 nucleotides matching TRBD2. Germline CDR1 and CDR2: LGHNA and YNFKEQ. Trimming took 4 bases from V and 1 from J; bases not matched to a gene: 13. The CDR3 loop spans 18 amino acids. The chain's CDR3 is CASSPFRQREDPQETQYF. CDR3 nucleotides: TGTGCCAGCAGCCCATTTAGGCAGCGGGAGGATCCCCAAGAGACCCAGTACTTC.

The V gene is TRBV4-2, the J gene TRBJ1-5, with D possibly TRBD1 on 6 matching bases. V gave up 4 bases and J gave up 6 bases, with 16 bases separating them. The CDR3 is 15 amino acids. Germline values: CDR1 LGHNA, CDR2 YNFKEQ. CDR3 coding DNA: TGTGCCAGCAGCCGGGGGGGGCCAACCCTTCAGCCCCAGCATTTT. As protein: CASSRGGPTLQPQHF.

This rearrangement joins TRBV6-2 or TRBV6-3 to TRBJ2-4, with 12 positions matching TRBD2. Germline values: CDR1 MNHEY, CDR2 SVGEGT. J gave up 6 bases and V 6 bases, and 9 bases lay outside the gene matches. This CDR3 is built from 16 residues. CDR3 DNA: TGTGCCAGCAGCCCACAACTAGCGGGGGGACGAAACATTCAGTACTTC. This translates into CASSPQLAGGRNIQYF.

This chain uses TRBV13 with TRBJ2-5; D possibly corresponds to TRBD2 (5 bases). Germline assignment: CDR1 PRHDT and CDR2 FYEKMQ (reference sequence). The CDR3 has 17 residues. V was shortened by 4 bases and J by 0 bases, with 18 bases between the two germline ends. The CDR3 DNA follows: TGTGCCAGCAGCTCCATTGAGGCCGGGGATCACCAAGAGACCCAGTACTTC. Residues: CASSSIEAGDHQETQYF.

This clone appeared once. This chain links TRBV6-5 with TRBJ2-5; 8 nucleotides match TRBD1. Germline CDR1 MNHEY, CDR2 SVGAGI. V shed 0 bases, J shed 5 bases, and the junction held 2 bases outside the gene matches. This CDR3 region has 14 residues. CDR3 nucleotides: TGTGCCAGCAGTTACTCATGGACAGGGGAGACCCAGTACTTC. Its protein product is CASSYSWTGETQYF.

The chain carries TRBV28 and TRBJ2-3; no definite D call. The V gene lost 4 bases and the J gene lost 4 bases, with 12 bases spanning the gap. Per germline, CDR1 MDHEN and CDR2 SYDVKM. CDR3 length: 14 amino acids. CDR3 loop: CASSSLNLADTQYF. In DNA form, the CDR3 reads TGTGCCAGCAGTTCCCTCAACCTAGCAGATACGCAGTATTTT.